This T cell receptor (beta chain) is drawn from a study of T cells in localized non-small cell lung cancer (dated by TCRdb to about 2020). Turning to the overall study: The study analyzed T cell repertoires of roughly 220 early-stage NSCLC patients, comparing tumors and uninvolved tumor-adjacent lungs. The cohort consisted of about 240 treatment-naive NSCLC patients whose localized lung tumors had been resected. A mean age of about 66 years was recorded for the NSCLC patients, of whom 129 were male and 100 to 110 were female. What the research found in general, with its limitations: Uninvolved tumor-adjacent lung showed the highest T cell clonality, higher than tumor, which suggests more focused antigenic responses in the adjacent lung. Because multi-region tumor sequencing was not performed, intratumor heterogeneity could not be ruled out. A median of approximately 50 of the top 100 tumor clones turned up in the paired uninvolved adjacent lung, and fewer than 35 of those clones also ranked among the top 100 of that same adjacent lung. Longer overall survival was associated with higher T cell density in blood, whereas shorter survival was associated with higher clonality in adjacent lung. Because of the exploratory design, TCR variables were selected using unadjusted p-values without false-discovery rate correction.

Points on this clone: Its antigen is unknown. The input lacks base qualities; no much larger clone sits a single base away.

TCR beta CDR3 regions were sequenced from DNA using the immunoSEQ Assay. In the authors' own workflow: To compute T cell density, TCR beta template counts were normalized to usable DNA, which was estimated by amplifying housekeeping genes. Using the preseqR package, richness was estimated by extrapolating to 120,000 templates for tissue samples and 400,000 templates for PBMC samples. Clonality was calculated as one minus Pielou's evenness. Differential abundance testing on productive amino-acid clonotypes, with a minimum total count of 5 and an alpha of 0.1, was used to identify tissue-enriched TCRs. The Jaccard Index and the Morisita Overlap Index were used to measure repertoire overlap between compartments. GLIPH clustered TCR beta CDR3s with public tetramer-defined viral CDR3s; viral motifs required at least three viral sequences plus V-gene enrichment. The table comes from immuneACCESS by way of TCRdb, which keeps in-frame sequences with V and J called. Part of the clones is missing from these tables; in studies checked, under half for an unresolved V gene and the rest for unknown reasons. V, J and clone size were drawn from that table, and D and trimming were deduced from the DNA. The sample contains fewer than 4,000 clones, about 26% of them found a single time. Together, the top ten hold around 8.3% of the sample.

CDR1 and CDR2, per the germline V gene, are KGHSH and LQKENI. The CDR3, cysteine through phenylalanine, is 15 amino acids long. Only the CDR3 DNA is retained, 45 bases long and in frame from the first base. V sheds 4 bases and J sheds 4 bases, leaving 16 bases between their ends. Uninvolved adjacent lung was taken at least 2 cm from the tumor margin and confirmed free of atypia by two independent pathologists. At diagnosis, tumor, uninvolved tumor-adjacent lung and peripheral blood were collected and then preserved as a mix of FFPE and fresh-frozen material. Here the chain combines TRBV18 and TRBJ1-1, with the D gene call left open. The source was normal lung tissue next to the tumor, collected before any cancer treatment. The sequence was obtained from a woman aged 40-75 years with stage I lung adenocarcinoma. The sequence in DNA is TGTGCCAGCTCACTCAGCTCCACAGATTCCACTGAAGCTTTCTTT. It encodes CASSLSSTDSTEAFF.